This TCR beta chain was identified in a study of identifying expanded T cells in peripheral blood. Collection occurred without any documented infections or immune events in donors. Sequencing was performed with immunoSEQ multiplex PCR; in TCRdb, only in-frame clones are kept and a portion is missing. The profile shows under 90,000 clones, 89% of them singletons. CDR1 and CDR2 from the germline V gene are SGHRS and YFSETQ. V gave up 4 bases and J gave up 4 bases; unmatched junction bases: 3. CDR3 length: 15 residues. Input material: blood. The chain links TRBV5-1 to TRBJ2-1; 12 positions agree with TRBD2. The receptor comes from a person between 18 and 70 years old in good health. DNA of the CDR3: TGCGCCAGCAGCCCGACTAGCGGGGGATACAATGAGCAGTTCTTC. This gives the protein CASSPTSGGYNEQFF.